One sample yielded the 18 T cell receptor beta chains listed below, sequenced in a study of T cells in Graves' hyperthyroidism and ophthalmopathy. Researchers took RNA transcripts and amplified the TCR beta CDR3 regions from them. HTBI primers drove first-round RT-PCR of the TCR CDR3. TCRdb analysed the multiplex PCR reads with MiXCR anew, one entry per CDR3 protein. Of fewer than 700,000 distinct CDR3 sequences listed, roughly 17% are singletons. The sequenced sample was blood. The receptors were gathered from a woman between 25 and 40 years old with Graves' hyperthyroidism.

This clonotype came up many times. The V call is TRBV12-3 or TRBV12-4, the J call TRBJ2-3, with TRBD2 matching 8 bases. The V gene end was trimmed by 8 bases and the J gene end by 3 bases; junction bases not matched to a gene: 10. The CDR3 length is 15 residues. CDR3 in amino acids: CASLQAGGPTDTQYF. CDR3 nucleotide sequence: TGTGCCAGCCTTCAGGCGGGGGGCCCAACAGATACGCAGTATTTT.

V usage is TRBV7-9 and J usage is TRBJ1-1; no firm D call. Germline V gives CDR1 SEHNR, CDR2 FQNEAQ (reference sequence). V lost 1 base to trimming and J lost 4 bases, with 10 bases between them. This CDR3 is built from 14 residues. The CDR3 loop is CASSLVGLGTEAFF. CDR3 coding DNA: TGTGCCAGCAGCTTAGTCGGGTTGGGCACTGAAGCTTTCTTT.

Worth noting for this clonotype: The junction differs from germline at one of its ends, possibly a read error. This chain's CDR3 is CVSSEIPVTGELFF. CDR3 nucleotides: TGTGTCAGCAGTGAAATCCCCGTCACCGGGGAGCTGTTTTTT. This chain uses TRBV2 with TRBJ2-2; D is uncertain. The CDR3 has 14 amino acids. Germline CDR1 reads SNHLY; CDR2 reads FYNNEI.

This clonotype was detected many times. As DNA, the CDR3 is TGTGCCAGCAGCCAAGAACCCGGGACAGGGTACAATGAGCAGTTCTTC. Its protein product is CASSQEPGTGYNEQFF. This rearrangement joins TRBV4-2 to TRBJ2-1; 9 bases match TRBD1. This CDR3 is 16 amino acids long. Trimming cost V 0 bases and J 4 bases; bases outside gene matches: 4. Per germline, CDR1 LGHNA and CDR2 YNFKEQ.

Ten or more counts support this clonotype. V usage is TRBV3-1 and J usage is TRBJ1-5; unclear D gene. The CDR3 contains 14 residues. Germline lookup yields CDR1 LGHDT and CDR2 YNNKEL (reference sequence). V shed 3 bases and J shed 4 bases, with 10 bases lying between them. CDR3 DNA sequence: TGTGCCAGCAGCCACAGGACCGAGAATCAGCCCCAGCATTTT. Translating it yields CASSHRTENQPQHF.

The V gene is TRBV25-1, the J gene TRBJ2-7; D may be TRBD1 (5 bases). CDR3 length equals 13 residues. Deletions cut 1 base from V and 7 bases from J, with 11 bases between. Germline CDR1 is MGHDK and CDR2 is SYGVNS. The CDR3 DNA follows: TGTGCCAGCAGTGAATTTAAGGACAAAGAGCAGTACTTC. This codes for CASSEFKDKEQYF.

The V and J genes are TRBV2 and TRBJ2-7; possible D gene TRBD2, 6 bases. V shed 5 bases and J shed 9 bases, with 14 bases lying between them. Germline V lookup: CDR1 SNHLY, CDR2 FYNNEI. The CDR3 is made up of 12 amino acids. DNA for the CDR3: TGTGCCAGCAGTCAAAGACCGGGGGTGCAGTACTTC. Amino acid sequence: CASSQRPGVQYF.

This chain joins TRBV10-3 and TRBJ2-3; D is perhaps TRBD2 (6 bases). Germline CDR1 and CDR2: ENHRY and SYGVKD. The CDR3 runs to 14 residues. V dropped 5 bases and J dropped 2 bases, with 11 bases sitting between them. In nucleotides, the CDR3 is TGTGCCATCAGTACGGGAGAACACACAGATACGCAGTATTTT. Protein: CAISTGEHTDTQYF.

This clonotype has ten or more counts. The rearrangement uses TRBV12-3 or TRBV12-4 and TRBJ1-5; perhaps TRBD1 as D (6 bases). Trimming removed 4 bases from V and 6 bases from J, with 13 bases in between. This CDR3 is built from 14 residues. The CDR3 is CASSSDRGSQPQHF. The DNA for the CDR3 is TGTGCCAGCAGTTCGGACAGAGGGAGTCAGCCCCAGCATTTT.

CDR3 protein: CASTLQTTGNTIYF. CDR3 nucleotide sequence: TGTGCCAGCACCTTACAGACTACTGGAAACACCATATATTTT. The rearrangement links TRBV2 to TRBJ1-3; D remains ambiguous. This CDR3 has 14 residues. The V gene lost 7 bases and the J gene lost 2 bases, with 12 bases spanning the gap. CDR1 SNHLY and CDR2 FYNNEI come from the germline V gene.

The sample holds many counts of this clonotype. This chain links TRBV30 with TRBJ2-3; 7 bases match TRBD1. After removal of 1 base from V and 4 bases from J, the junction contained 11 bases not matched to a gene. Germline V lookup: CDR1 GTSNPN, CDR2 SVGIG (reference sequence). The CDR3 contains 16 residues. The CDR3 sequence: CAWSALYRGKADTQYF. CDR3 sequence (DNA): TGTGCCTGGAGTGCCTTATACAGGGGAAAGGCAGATACGCAGTATTTT.

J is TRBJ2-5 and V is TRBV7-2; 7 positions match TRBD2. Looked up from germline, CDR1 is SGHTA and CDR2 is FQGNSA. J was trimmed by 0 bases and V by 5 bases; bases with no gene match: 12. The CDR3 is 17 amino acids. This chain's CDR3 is CASSARRWLADQETQYF. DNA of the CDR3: TGTGCCAGCAGCGCCCGCCGTTGGCTAGCGGACCAAGAGACCCAGTACTTC.

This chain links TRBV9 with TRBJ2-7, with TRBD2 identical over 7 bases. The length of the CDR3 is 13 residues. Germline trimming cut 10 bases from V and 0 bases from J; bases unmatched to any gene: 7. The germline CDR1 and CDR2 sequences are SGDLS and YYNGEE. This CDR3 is CAPGGISSYEQYF. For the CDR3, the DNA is TGTGCCCCGGGGGGAATAAGCTCCTACGAGCAGTACTTC.

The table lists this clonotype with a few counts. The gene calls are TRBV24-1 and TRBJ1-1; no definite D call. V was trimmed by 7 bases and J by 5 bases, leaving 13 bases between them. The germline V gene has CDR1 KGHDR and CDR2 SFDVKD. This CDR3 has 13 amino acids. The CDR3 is CATRGLVGTEAFF. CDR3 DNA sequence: TGTGCCACCAGGGGCCTGGTTGGGACTGAAGCTTTCTTT.

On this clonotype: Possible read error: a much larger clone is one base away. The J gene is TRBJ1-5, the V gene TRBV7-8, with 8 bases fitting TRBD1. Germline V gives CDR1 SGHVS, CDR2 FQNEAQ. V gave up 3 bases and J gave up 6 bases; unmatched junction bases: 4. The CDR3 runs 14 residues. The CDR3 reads CASSFTGGVQPQHF. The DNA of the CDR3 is TGTGCCAGCAGCTTTACAGGGGGAGTTCAGCCCCAGCATTTT.

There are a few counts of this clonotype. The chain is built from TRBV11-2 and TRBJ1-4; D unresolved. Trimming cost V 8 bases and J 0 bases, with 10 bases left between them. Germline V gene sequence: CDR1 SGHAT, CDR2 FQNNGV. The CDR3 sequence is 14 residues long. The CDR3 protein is CASAIVATNEKLFF. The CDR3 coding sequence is TGTGCCAGCGCTATAGTTGCAACTAATGAAAAACTGTTTTTT.

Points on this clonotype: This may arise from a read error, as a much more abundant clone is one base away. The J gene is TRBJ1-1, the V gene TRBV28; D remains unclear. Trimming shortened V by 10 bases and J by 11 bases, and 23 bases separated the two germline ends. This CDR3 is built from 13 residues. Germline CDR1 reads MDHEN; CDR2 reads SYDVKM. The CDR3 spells CANNPRGGLGAFF. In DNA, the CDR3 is TGTGCCAACAACCCTCGGGGAGGGTTGGGTGCTTTCTTT.

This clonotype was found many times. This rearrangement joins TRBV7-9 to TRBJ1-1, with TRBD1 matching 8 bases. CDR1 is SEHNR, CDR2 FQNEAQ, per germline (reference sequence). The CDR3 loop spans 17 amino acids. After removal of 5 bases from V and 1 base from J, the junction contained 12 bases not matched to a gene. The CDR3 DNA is TGTGCCAGCAGCCCGGTAAGACAGGGGACCGGGAACACTGAAGCTTTCTTT. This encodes CASSPVRQGTGNTEAFF.